These 21 T cell receptor beta chains were all obtained from the same sample, sequenced in a study of shared clonotypes between healthy human individuals. Clones were read by immunoSEQ multiplex PCR, and TCRdb kept only the in-frame ones, dropping some. The data hold roughly 1.4 million clones, with around 98.5% observed a single time. The sequencing input was naive CD4+ T cells sorted from blood. The subset: CD45RA+ positively selected. The source is a man aged 25-45 years in good health.

This chain uses TRBV29-1 with TRBJ1-2, with a possible D match to TRBD1 (6 bases). From germline, CDR1 is SQVTM and CDR2 ANQGSEA. With 6 bases removed from V and 4 bases from J, the gap between germline ends came to 12 bases. The length of the CDR3 is 12 residues. CDR3 DNA sequence: TGCAGCGTCGAGGGACAAGTCTATGGCTACACCTTC. Protein: CSVEGQVYGYTF.

The rearrangement links TRBV10-1 to TRBJ2-2; 11 bases match TRBD1. CDR3 length: 16 amino acids. V shed 0 bases, J shed 7 bases, and the junction held 4 bases outside the gene matches. Looked up from germline, CDR1 is WNHNN and CDR2 is SYGVQD (reference sequence). DNA of the CDR3: TGCGCCAGCAGTGAGTCGAGGACAGGGGGCATCGGGGAGCTGTTTTTT. It translates to CASSESRTGGIGELFF.

The CDR3 coding sequence is TGCGCCAGCAGCGCCAGGGCAGGGGGACTAGAGACCCAGTACTTC. Residues: CASSARAGGLETQYF. The chain employs TRBV5-1 and TRBJ2-5; possible D gene TRBD1, 7 bases. This CDR3 region has 15 residues. The V gene's germline CDR1 is SGHRS and CDR2 YFSETQ. The ends were cut back, 4 bases at V and 4 bases at J, with 17 bases in the middle.

This clone was detected once. This chain links TRBV11-1 with TRBJ2-1, with 9 nucleotides matching TRBD2. Germline-derived CDR1 and CDR2 are SGHAT and FQDESV (reference sequence). CDR3 size: 14 residues. J gave up 13 bases and V 5 bases, and 12 bases lay outside the gene matches. The CDR3 loop is CASSTESSGSLQFF. CDR3 nucleotides: TGTGCCAGCAGCACCGAAAGTAGCGGGAGTCTTCAGTTCTTC.

V gene TRBV6-1 combines with J gene TRBJ2-4; 7 nucleotides match TRBD1. V lost 8 bases to trimming and J lost 9 bases; unmatched junction nucleotides: 13. Germline lookup yields CDR1 MNHNS and CDR2 SASEGT. The CDR3 sequence is 14 residues long. CDR3 in amino acids: CASSPLGAGGIQYF. The CDR3 DNA sequence: TGTGCCAGCTCGCCCCTCGGGGCAGGGGGCATTCAGTACTTC.

J is TRBJ2-3 and V is TRBV4-1; 7 positions match TRBD1. The CDR3 sequence is 16 residues long. V dropped 0 bases and J dropped 1; count of bases not matched to a gene: 4. From germline, CDR1 is MGHRA and CDR2 YSYEKL. For the CDR3, the DNA is TGCGCCAGCAGCCAAGAGACAGGGATTCGCACAGATACGCAGTATTTT. Its translation is CASSQETGIRTDTQYF.

CDR3 DNA: TGTGCCAGCAGCACATCCCCCTCCTCCTACGAGCAGTACTTC. It translates to CASSTSPSSYEQYF. The rearrangement links TRBV28 to TRBJ2-7, with D unclear. Germline assignment: CDR1 MDHEN and CDR2 SYDVKM. Trimming removed 6 bases from V and 0 bases from J, with 12 bases in between. The CDR3 is 14 amino acids.

The chain links TRBV7-9 to TRBJ1-5, with D possibly TRBD1 on 5 matching bases. The CDR3 contains 15 residues. V was trimmed by 5 bases and J by 1 base, leaving 12 bases between them. CDR1 is SEHNR and CDR2 is FQNEAQ in the germline V gene (reference sequence). The CDR3 nucleotides are TGTGCCAGCAGCACGGAGAGGGGCAGCAATCAGCCCCAGCATTTT. This gives the protein CASSTERGSNQPQHF.

The V and J genes are TRBV5-1 and TRBJ1-5, with a possible D match to TRBD1 (6 bases). From germline, CDR1 is SGHRS and CDR2 YFSETQ. V was clipped by 1 base and J by 2 bases, with 10 bases between them. The CDR3 totals 15 residues. For the CDR3, the DNA is TGCGCCAGCAGCTTGTCCCCAGGGGGCAATCAGCCCCAGCATTTT. It codes for CASSLSPGGNQPQHF.

As for this clone: The same CDR3 can be traced to other DNA sequences in this sample. This chain joins TRBV19 and TRBJ2-7; D is ambiguous. Germline V gene data show CDR1 as LNHDA and CDR2 as SQIVND (reference sequence). The ends were cut back, 5 bases at V and 6 bases at J, with 11 bases in the middle. The CDR3 is made up of 12 amino acids. The CDR3 sequence is CASSFLSSEQYF. In DNA form, the CDR3 reads TGTGCCAGTAGTTTTCTCTCGTCCGAGCAGTACTTC.

The chain links TRBV11-2 to TRBJ2-2, with D uncertain. This CDR3 is 14 amino acids long. The V end was cut by 4 bases, the J end by 2 bases, with 8 bases between. Germline CDR1 SGHAT, CDR2 FQNNGV. CDR3 bases: TGTGCCAGCAGCTCCCTGAGTAACACCGGGGAGCTGTTTTTT. This encodes CASSSLSNTGELFF.

The chain is built from TRBV9 and TRBJ2-1, with 8 bases aligning to TRBD2. Germline assignment: CDR1 SGDLS and CDR2 YYNGEE. V shed 0 bases and J 7 bases; nucleotides not matched to a gene: 6. The CDR3 contains 15 residues. The CDR3 protein is CASSVEGTRANEQFF. The CDR3 nucleotides read TGTGCCAGCAGCGTAGAAGGGACTAGAGCGAATGAGCAGTTCTTC.

This chain joins TRBV5-1 and TRBJ2-3, with D possibly TRBD1 on 6 matching bases. This CDR3 is built from 17 residues. Germline values: CDR1 SGHRS, CDR2 YFSETQ. Deletions cut 0 bases from V and 1 base from J, with 15 bases between. CDR3 loop: CASSLDRDSSGTDTQYF. DNA for the CDR3: TGCGCCAGCAGCTTGGACAGGGATTCCTCAGGCACAGATACGCAGTATTTT.

This clone was seen just once. The J gene is TRBJ2-3, the V gene TRBV5-1, with 13 bases matching TRBD2. CDR1 SGHRS and CDR2 YFSETQ come from the germline V gene. CDR3 size: 18 residues. Trimming cost V 5 bases and J 4 bases; bases outside gene matches: 13. The CDR3 spells CASSILQRTSGSSDTQYF. In nucleotides, the CDR3 is TGCGCCAGCAGTATTCTACAGCGGACTAGCGGGAGTTCAGATACGCAGTATTTT.

The chain links TRBV28 to TRBJ1-2; TRBD1 might be the D (5 bases). This CDR3 is 15 amino acids long. Trimming shortened V by 1 base and J by 6 bases, and 15 bases separated the two germline ends. Germline V CDR1 and CDR2: MDHEN, SYDVKM. The CDR3 DNA reads as TGTGCCAGCAGTTTATCCGGGACCGCTCTTGATGGCTACACCTTC. Amino acid sequence: CASSLSGTALDGYTF.

This clone was recorded only once. V is TRBV11-2 and J is TRBJ2-1; D gene unclear. The CDR3 is 13 amino acids. Germline V gives CDR1 SGHAT, CDR2 FQNNGV. Trimming shortened V by 4 bases and J by 3 bases, and 7 bases separated the two germline ends. The CDR3 region is CASSSIHYNEQFF. The CDR3 coding sequence is TGTGCCAGCAGCTCCATCCACTACAATGAGCAGTTCTTC.

This sequence joins TRBV6-5 and TRBJ2-5; 11 nucleotides agree with TRBD1. Germline loops: CDR1 MNHEY, CDR2 SVGAGI. This CDR3 is 13 amino acids long. The V gene end was trimmed by 6 bases and the J gene end by 14 bases; junction bases not matched to a gene: 11. The CDR3 coding sequence is TGTGCCAGCAGCCCCTCCGGGACAGGGGGGTTATACTTC. This translates into CASSPSGTGGLYF.

The chain joins TRBV11-2 to TRBJ2-3; the D call may be TRBD1 or TRBD2 (5 bases each). The V gene lost 6 bases and the J gene lost 2 bases, with 15 bases spanning the gap. This CDR3 is built from 15 residues. Germline lookup yields CDR1 SGHAT and CDR2 FQNNGV. This CDR3 reads CASRQSWGYTDTQYF. CDR3 bases: TGTGCCAGCAGGCAGAGTTGGGGGTACACAGATACGCAGTATTTT. The full variable domain, in which reference TRBV11-2 and TRBJ2-3 provide the parts outside the CDR3, is EAGVAQSPRYKIIEKRQSVAFWCNPISGHATLYWYQQILGQGPKLLIQFQNNGVVDDSQLPKDRFSAERLKGVDSTLKIQPAKLEDSAVYLCASRQSWGYTDTQYFGPGTRLTVL.

The V call is TRBV9, the J call TRBJ2-6; 9 positions agree with TRBD1. The CDR3 length is 18 residues. Germline lookup yields CDR1 SGDLS and CDR2 YYNGEE. After removal of 1 base from V and 0 bases from J, the junction contained 5 bases not matched to a gene. The CDR3 nucleotides are TGTGCCAGCAGCGTACCCGGGACAGGGCCCTCTGGGGCCAACGTCCTGACTTTC. Translation: CASSVPGTGPSGANVLTF.

The chain joins TRBV7-2 to TRBJ2-3, with D maybe TRBD2 (5 bases). This CDR3 comprises 17 residues. Germline assignment: CDR1 SGHTA and CDR2 FQGNSA. Between the trimmed V and J ends, which lost 2 bases and 0 bases, there was a span of 15 bases. The CDR3: CASSLFPGGGSTDTQYF. The CDR3 bases are TGTGCCAGCAGCTTATTCCCGGGTGGCGGGAGCACAGATACGCAGTATTTT. The full variable domain, rest sourced from reference TRBV7-2 and TRBJ2-3, is GAGVSQSPSNKVTEKGKDVELRCDPISGHTALYWYRQSLGQGLEFLIYFQGNSAPDKSGLPSDRFSAERTGGSVSTLTIQRTQQEDSAVYLCASSLFPGGGSTDTQYFGPGTRLTVL.

V and J are TRBV7-3 and TRBJ2-3; the D gene could be TRBD1 or TRBD2 (5 bases each). V was clipped by 5 bases and J by 0 bases, with 12 bases between them. The CDR3 has 15 residues. Germline V CDR1 and CDR2: SGHTA, FQGTGA. The CDR3 here is CASSHGTASTDTQYF. DNA of the CDR3: TGTGCCAGCAGCCACGGGACCGCTAGCACAGATACGCAGTATTTT.